Listed here are 22 T cell receptor beta chains from one sample, sequenced in a study of blood T cell repertoires in COVID-19. The table came from immunoSEQ multiplex PCR; TCRdb's copy has only in-frame clones and leaves some out. The table records fewer than 50,000 clones, approximately 85% of them present only once. Sequencing used peripheral blood. The receptors originated from a woman of 80 years or more with acute or convalescent COVID-19.

The V call is TRBV19, the J call TRBJ1-4; D unresolved. V lost 4 bases and J lost 8, with 11 bases in between. The CDR3 totals 13 residues. Germline V gene sequence: CDR1 LNHDA, CDR2 SQIVND (reference sequence). CDR3 region: CASSNQRGEKLFF. DNA for the CDR3: TGTGCCAGTAGTAACCAACGAGGAGAAAAACTGTTTTTT. Full variable domain (outside the CDR3, taken from reference TRBV19 and TRBJ1-4): DGGITQSPKYLFRKEGQNVTLSCEQNLNHDAMYWYRQDPGQGLRLIYYSQIVNDFQKGDIAEGYSVSREKKESFPLTVTSAQKNPTAFYLCASSNQRGEKLFFGSGTQLSVL.

V usage is TRBV19 and J usage is TRBJ1-6, with D uncertain. Trimming cost V 5 bases and J 9 bases, with 14 bases left between them. CDR1 is LNHDA and CDR2 is SQIVND in the germline V gene (reference sequence). This CDR3 is built from 14 residues. The CDR3 nucleotides read TGTGCCAGTAGTGCCACACCGGGAATTTCACCCCTCCACTTT. Its protein is CASSATPGISPLHF.

V gene TRBV7-2 combines with J gene TRBJ2-5, with TRBD2 identical over 9 bases. The CDR3 consists of 16 residues. V lost 2 bases, J lost 3 bases, and 7 bases stayed unmatched. Germline CDR1 is SGHTA and CDR2 is FQGNSA. The CDR3 loop is CASSLHASGIKETQYF. The CDR3 DNA reads TGTGCCAGCAGCTTACACGCTAGCGGGATCAAAGAGACCCAGTACTTC.

The V call is TRBV7-2, the J call TRBJ1-5; D perhaps matches TRBD1 (5 bases). In germline, CDR1 is SGHTA, CDR2 FQGNSA. This CDR3 spans 15 amino acids. The V end was cut by 5 bases, the J end by 4 bases, with 15 bases between. CDR3: CASSLSSRANQPQHF. For the CDR3, the DNA is TGTGCCAGCAGCCTCTCGAGCAGGGCTAATCAGCCCCAGCATTTT.

The chain has TRBV29-1 and TRBJ1-1; D not certain. Germline V gives CDR1 SQVTM, CDR2 ANQGSEA. The CDR3 spans 12 residues. Between the trimmed V and J ends, which lost 4 bases and 4 bases, there was a span of 10 bases. The CDR3 region is CSVALGSTEAFF. CDR3 coding DNA: TGCAGCGTTGCTCTCGGGTCCACTGAAGCTTTCTTT.

The V call is TRBV24-1, the J call TRBJ2-5, with D perhaps matching TRBD2 (5 bases). The germline gives CDR1 KGHDR, CDR2 SFDVKD. The ends were cut back, 4 bases at V and 5 bases at J, with 19 bases in the middle. This CDR3 is 16 amino acids long. This chain's CDR3 is CATSDASLGRQETQYF. The CDR3 DNA reads TGTGCCACCAGTGACGCCTCACTAGGACGCCAGGAGACCCAGTACTTC.

In its sample, this clone was seen once. The CDR3 here is CASSESGGFTDTQYF. CDR3 sequence (DNA): TGTGCCAGCAGTGAGAGCGGGGGTTTCACAGATACGCAGTATTTT. This chain links TRBV27 with TRBJ2-3; TRBD2 matches at 8 bases. J lost 2 bases, V lost 5 bases, and 6 bases had no gene match. From germline, CDR1 is MNHEY and CDR2 SMNVEV (reference sequence). This CDR3 is built from 15 residues.

The chain recombines TRBV10-3 with TRBJ1-5; D not certain. In germline, CDR1 is ENHRY, CDR2 SYGVKD. The CDR3 is 13 residues long. Trimming cost V 3 bases and J 5 bases, with 8 bases left between them. The CDR3 region is CAISDLSYQPQHF. Written as DNA, the CDR3 is TGTGCCATCAGTGATTTGTCGTATCAGCCCCAGCATTTT.

The chain is built from TRBV19 and TRBJ2-1; 10 bases line up with TRBD2. J lost 4 bases, V lost 4 bases, and 4 bases had no gene match. The length of the CDR3 is 15 residues. Germline V gene data show CDR1 as LNHDA and CDR2 as SQIVND (reference sequence). The chain's CDR3 is CASSRSGREYNEQFF. The CDR3 DNA reads as TGTGCCAGTAGTAGGAGCGGGAGGGAGTACAATGAGCAGTTCTTC.

This clone came up once. This rearrangement joins TRBV3-1 (or the pseudogene TRBV3-2) to TRBJ2-1; 8 nucleotides match TRBD2. Germline CDR1 is LGHDT and CDR2 is YNNKEL (reference sequence). The J segment lost 6 bases and the V segment lost 4 bases, leaving 8 bases of the junction unmatched. The CDR3 totals 15 residues. The CDR3 region has the DNA TGTGCCAGCAGCCTAACTAGGACTAGCCCCAATGAGCAGTTCTTC. Its translation is CASSLTRTSPNEQFF.

DNA for the CDR3: TGTGCCAGCAGTACCGCCGGGAGCTATGGCTACACCTTC. As protein: CASSTAGSYGYTF. The V call is TRBV6-5, the J call TRBJ1-2, with D unclear. Germline V CDR1 and CDR2: MNHEY, SVGAGI. CDR3 size: 13 residues. The germline V and J ends were trimmed by 5 bases and 4 bases, with 11 bases remaining between them.

This clone was seen more than once but under ten times. The rearrangement uses TRBV18 and TRBJ1-4, with D possibly being TRBD1 (6 bases). The V gene's germline CDR1 is KGHSH and CDR2 LQKENI. The germline V and J ends were trimmed by 6 bases and 8 bases, with 10 bases remaining between them. This CDR3 region has 12 residues. CDR3 nucleotides: TGTGCCAGCTCCAGGGGTGACGAAAAACTGTTTTTT. Amino acids: CASSRGDEKLFF. Based on the CDR3 plus reference TRBV18 and TRBJ1-4, the full variable domain is NAGVMQNPRHLVRRRGQEARLRCSPMKGHSHVYWYRQLPEEGLKFMVYLQKENIIDESGMPKERFSAEFPKEGPSILRIQQVVRGDSAAYFCASSRGDEKLFFGSGTQLSVL.

The rearrangement uses TRBV5-1 and TRBJ2-3, with a possible D match to TRBD2 (5 bases). CDR1 is SGHRS and CDR2 is YFSETQ in the germline V gene. V lost 1 base, J lost 5 bases, and 14 bases lay in between. This CDR3 has 15 residues. CDR3: CASSLSVSDRDTQYF. The CDR3 nucleotides are TGCGCCAGCAGCTTGAGTGTTAGCGATAGAGATACGCAGTATTTT.

The rearrangement links TRBV5-4 to TRBJ2-3; 7 bases are shared with TRBD2. The CDR3 covers 15 residues. V lost 4 bases and J lost 2; bases outside the gene matches: 7. CDR1 SGHNT and CDR2 YYREEE come from the germline V gene (reference sequence). The CDR3 sequence is CASSPGTTTTDTQYF. The CDR3 DNA sequence: TGTGCCAGCAGCCCCGGGACTACAACCACAGATACGCAGTATTTT. Supplemented by reference TRBV5-4 and TRBJ2-3, the full variable domain reads ETGVTQSPTHLIKTRGQQVTLRCSSQSGHNTVSWYQQALGQGPQFIFQYYREEENGRGNFPPRFSGLQFPNYSSELNVNALELDDSALYLCASSPGTTTTDTQYFGPGTRLTVL.

The V and J genes are TRBV27 and TRBJ2-7; weak D call: TRBD1 (5 bases). The CDR3 runs to 13 residues. Germline CDR1 and CDR2: MNHEY and SMNVEV (reference sequence). Trimming took off 4 bases at V and 1 base at J, with 8 bases between the two ends. This CDR3 reads CASSSGRSYEQYF. CDR3 in DNA: TGTGCCAGCAGTTCAGGGCGTTCCTACGAGCAGTACTTC.

Comment on this clone: The junction and the germline gene differ at one end; a read error may be behind it. The chain carries TRBV6-5 and TRBJ2-3; tentatively, D is TRBD2 (6 bases). Germline CDR1 and CDR2: MNHEY and SVGAGI. The CDR3 consists of 11 residues. The CDR3 DNA reads TGCTCGGCTAGCGGCACAGATACGCAGTATTTT. Translated, it gives CSASGTDTQYF.

The genes are TRBV5-4 and TRBJ2-1, with 7 bases aligning to TRBD1. With V trimmed by 0 bases and J by 7 bases, 1 base remained unmatched. CDR3 length: 13 amino acids. Germline V gene data show CDR1 as SGHNT and CDR2 as YYREEE (reference sequence). DNA for the CDR3: TGTGCCAGCAGCTTGGCAGGGGGTAATGAGCAGTTCTTC. Protein product: CASSLAGGNEQFF.

This rearrangement joins TRBV7-2 to TRBJ2-1; 8 bases agree with TRBD1. Unmatched junction bases numbered 10, after V lost 5 bases and J lost 7 bases. The CDR3 runs 15 residues. The germline gives CDR1 SGHTA, CDR2 FQGNSA. CDR3 sequence: CASSPNRDRLNEQFF. The CDR3 DNA reads TGTGCCAGCAGCCCCAACCGGGACAGGTTGAATGAGCAGTTCTTC.

This clone was seen a single time. The gene calls are TRBV19 and TRBJ2-5; TRBD2 matches at 7 bases. Germline lookup yields CDR1 LNHDA and CDR2 SQIVND (reference sequence). The V segment lost 4 bases and the J segment 3 bases; nucleotides outside the gene matches: 2. The CDR3 covers 13 residues. The DNA for the CDR3 is TGTGCCAGTAGTACCGCGGGAGAAGAGACCCAGTACTTC. Its protein is CASSTAGEETQYF. The full variable domain, in which reference TRBV19 and TRBJ2-5 provide the parts outside the CDR3, is DGGITQSPKYLFRKEGQNVTLSCEQNLNHDAMYWYRQDPGQGLRLIYYSQIVNDFQKGDIAEGYSVSREKKESFPLTVTSAQKNPTAFYLCASSTAGEETQYFGPGTRLLVL.

This clone was detected once. The CDR3 sequence: CASSRGRGGTGELFF. The CDR3 DNA reads TGTGCCAGCAGTAGGGGGAGAGGCGGCACCGGGGAGCTGTTTTTT. The chain joins TRBV3-1 (or the pseudogene TRBV3-2) to TRBJ2-2; TRBD1 might be the D (6 bases). CDR3 length: 15 residues. The V and J ends lost 6 bases and 4 bases respectively, with 15 bases between them. The germline CDR1 and CDR2 sequences are LGHDT and YNNKEL (reference sequence).

V usage is TRBV5-1 and J usage is TRBJ2-1, with 8 bases aligning to TRBD1. V trimming: 4 bases; J trimming: 6 bases; junction bases outside the gene matches: 6. Per germline, CDR1 SGHRS and CDR2 YFSETQ. The CDR3 length is 14 residues. The DNA of the CDR3 is TGCGCCAGCAGCCTAATGGACAGGGCCAATGAGCAGTTCTTC. It encodes CASSLMDRANEQFF.

Concerning this clone itself: This same CDR3 is encoded by further DNA sequences in the sample. This chain connects TRBV7-2 to TRBJ2-3, with 14 bases identical to TRBD2. The CDR3 length is 16 residues. With V trimmed by 2 bases and J by 3 bases, 1 base remained unmatched. CDR1 is SGHTA, CDR2 FQGNSA, per germline. The CDR3 DNA follows: TGTGCCAGCAGCTTACGACTAGCGGGAGGGACAGATACGCAGTATTTT. Its protein is CASSLRLAGGTDTQYF.